The source of this TCR beta chain is a study of blood T cell repertoires in COVID-19. For the study at large: PBMCs, B-cell-depleted T cells, or T cells provided the cDNA or gDNA that made up the material.

Using immunoSEQ multiplex PCR, the repertoire was profiled, and TCRdb retains in-frame clones only, with some absent. The repertoire includes around 180,000 clones, roughly 80% of them detected once, and about 12% sits in the top ten. The ends were cut back, 4 bases at V and 4 bases at J, with 20 bases in the middle. Germline lookup yields CDR1 MGHRA and CDR2 YSYEKL. The CDR3 totals 18 residues. In this sample, this clone turned up once. The J gene is TRBJ1-6, the V gene TRBV4-1, with D perhaps TRBD1 (6 bases). This clonotype was sampled from a man aged 50 to 60 who had recovered from COVID-19. Sequenced material: PBMCs or T cells enriched from blood (not recorded which). The CDR3 coding sequence is TGCGCCAGCAGCCCCCTCCCAGGGGCAGTAAGGTATAATTCACCCCTCCACTTT. Residues: CASSPLPGAVRYNSPLHF.